This T cell receptor beta chain was documented in a study of cytomegalovirus exposure and HLA in healthy donors. Study-wide points: CMV serostatus stood as the only immune exposure information on hand.

The PCR employed 60 Vbeta primers together with 13 Jbeta primers. In the original analysis: Later analysis identified tens of millions of unique TCR beta chains, roughly 11 million shared. Method: immunoSEQ multiplex PCR; TCRdb's copy keeps in-frame clones and lacks some. Clone size and V and J calls were adopted from that table, with D and trimming inferred from the DNA. The sample lists some 100,000 clones, approximately 76% occurring once. To note about this clone: The antigen is undetermined.

This clonotype originated in a man aged 35-49 years in good health and CMV-seronegative. The sample comprised PBMCs.

CDR3 nucleotide sequence: TGTGCCAGCAGCCCCAGCGGCGGTTCCTACGAGCAGTACTTC. This translates into CASSPSGGSYEQYF. The chain is built from TRBV7-9 and TRBJ2-7; D perhaps matches TRBD2 (5 bases). Germline CDR1 and CDR2: SEHNR and FQNEAQ (reference sequence). Trimming removed 5 bases at V and 1 base at J, with 12 bases between. The CDR3 runs to 14 residues.